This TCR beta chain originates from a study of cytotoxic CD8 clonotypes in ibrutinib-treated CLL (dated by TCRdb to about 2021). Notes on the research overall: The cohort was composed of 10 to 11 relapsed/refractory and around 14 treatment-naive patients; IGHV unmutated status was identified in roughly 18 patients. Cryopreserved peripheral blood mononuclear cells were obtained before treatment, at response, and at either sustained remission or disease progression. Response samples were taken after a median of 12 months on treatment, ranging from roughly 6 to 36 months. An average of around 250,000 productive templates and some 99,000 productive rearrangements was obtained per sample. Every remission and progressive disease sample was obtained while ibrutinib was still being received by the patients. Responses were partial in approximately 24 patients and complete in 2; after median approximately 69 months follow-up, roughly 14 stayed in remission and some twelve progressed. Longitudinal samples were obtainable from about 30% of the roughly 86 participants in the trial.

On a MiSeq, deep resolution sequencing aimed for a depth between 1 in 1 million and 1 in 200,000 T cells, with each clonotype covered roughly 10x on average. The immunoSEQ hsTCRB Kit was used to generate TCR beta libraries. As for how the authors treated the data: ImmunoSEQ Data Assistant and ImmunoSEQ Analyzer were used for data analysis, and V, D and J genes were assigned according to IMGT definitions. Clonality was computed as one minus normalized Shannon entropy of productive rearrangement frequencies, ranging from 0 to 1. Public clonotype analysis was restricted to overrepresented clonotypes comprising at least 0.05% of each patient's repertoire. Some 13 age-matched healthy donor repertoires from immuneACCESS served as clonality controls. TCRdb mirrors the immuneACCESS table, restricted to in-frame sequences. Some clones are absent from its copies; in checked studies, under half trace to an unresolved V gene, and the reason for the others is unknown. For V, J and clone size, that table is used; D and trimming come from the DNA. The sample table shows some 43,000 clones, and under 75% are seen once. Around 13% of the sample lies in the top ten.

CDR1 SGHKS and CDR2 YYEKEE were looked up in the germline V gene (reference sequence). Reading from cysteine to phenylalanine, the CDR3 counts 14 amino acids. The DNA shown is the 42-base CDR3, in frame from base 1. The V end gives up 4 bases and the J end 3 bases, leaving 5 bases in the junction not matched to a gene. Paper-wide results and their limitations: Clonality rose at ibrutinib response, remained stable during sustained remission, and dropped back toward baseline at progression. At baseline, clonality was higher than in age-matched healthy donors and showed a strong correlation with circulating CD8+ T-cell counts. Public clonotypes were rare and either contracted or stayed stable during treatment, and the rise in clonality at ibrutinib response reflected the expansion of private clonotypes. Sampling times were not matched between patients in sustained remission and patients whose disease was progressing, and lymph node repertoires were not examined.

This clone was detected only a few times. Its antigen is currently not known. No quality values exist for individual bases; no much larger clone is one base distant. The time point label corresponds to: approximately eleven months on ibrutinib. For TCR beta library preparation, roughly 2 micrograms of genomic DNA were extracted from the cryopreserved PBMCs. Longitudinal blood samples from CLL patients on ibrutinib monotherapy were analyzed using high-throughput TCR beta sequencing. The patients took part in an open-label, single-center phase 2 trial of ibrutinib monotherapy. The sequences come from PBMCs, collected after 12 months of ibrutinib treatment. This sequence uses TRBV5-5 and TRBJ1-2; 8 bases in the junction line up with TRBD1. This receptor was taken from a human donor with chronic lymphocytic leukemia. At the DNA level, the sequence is TGTGCCAGCAGCCGAGGACAGGGAGACTATGGCTACACCTTC. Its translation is CASSRGQGDYGYTF.